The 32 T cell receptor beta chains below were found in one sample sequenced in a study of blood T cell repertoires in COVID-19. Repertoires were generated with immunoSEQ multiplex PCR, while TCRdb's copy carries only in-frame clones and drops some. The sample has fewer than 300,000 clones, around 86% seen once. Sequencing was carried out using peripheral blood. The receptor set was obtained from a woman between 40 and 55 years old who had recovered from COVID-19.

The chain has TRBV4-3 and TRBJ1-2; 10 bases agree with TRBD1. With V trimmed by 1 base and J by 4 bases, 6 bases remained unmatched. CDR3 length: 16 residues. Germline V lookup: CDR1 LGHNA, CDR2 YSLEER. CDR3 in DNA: TGCGCCAGCAGCCAAGTGGGACAGGGGACACTCTATGGCTACACCTTC. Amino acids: CASSQVGQGTLYGYTF.

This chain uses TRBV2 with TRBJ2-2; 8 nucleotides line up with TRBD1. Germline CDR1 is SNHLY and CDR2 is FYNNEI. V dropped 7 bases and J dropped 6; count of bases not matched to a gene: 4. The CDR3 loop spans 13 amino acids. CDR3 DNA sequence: TGTGCCAGCACCCCGACAGGGGCCGGGGAGCTGTTTTTT. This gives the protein CASTPTGAGELFF. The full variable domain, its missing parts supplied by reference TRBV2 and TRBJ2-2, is EPEVTQTPSHQVTQMGQEVILRCVPISNHLYFYWYRQILGQKVEFLVSFYNNEISEKSEIFDDQFSVERPDGSNFTLKIRSTKLEDSAMYFCASTPTGAGELFFGEGSRLTVL.

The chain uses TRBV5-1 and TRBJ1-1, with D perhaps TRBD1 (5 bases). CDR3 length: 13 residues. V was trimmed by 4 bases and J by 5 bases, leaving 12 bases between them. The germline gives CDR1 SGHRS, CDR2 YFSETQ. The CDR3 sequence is CASSLQGRTEAFF. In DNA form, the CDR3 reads TGCGCCAGCAGCCTGCAGGGTCGGACTGAAGCTTTCTTT. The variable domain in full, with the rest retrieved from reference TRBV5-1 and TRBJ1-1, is KAGVTQTPRYLIKTRGQQVTLSCSPISGHRSVSWYQQTPGQGLQFLFEYFSETQRNKGNFPGRFSGRQFSNSRSEMNVSTLELGDSALYLCASSLQGRTEAFFGQGTRLTVV.

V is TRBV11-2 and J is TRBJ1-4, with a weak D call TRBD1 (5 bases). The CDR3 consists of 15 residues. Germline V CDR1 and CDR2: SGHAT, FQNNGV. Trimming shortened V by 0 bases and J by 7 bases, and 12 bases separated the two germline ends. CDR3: CASSLDRGYSEKLFF. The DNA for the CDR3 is TGTGCCAGCAGCTTAGATCGGGGGTATAGTGAAAAACTGTTTTTT.

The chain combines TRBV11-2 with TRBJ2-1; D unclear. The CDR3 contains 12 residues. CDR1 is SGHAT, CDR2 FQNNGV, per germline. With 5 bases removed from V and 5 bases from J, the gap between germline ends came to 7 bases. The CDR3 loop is CASSPPDNEQFF. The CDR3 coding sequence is TGTGCCAGCAGCCCTCCTGACAATGAGCAGTTCTTC.

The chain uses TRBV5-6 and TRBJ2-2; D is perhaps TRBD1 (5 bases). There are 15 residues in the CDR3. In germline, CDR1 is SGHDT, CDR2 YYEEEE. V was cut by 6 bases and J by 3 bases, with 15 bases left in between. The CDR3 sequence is CASTQGRVDTGELFF. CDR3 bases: TGTGCCAGCACCCAAGGCAGGGTGGACACCGGGGAGCTGTTTTTT. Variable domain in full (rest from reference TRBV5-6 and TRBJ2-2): DAGVTQSPTHLIKTRGQQVTLRCSPKSGHDTVSWYQQALGQGPQFIFQYYEEEERQRGNFPDRFSGHQFPNYSSELNVNALLLGDSALYLCASTQGRVDTGELFFGEGSRLTVL.

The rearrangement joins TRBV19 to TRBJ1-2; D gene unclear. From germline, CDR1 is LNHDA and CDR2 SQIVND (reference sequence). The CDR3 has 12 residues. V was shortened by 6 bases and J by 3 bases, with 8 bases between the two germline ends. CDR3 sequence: CASRNLDYGYTF. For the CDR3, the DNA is TGTGCCAGTAGGAACTTGGACTATGGCTACACCTTC.

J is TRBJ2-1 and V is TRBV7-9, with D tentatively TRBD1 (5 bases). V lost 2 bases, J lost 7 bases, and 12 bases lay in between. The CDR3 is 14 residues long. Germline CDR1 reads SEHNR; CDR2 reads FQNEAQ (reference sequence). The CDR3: CASSLMIRANEQFF. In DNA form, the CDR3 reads TGTGCCAGCAGCTTAATGATCAGGGCGAATGAGCAGTTCTTC.

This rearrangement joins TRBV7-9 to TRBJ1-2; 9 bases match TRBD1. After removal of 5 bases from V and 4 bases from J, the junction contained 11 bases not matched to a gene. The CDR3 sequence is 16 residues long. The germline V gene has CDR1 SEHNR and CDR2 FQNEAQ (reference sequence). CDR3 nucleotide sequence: TGTGCCAGCAGCGGGAAACAGGGGGCTGTCGGCTATGGCTACACCTTC. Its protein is CASSGKQGAVGYGYTF. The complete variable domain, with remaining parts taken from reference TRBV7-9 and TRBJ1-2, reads DTGVSQNPRHKITKRGQNVTFRCDPISEHNRLYWYRQTLGQGPEFLTYFQNEAQLEKSRLLSDRFSAERPKGSFSTLEIQRTEQGDSAMYLCASSGKQGAVGYGYTFGSGTRLTVV.

The DNA of the CDR3 is TGTGCCAGCAGCGATCAAAGACAGGGCCATAATTCACCCCTCCACTTT. It yields the protein CASSDQRQGHNSPLHF. V and J are TRBV9 and TRBJ1-6; 7 bases map to TRBD1. V shed 3 bases, J shed 5 bases, and the junction held 8 bases outside the gene matches. This CDR3 is built from 16 residues. Germline V gene sequence: CDR1 SGDLS, CDR2 YYNGEE. The full variable domain, rest sourced from reference TRBV9 and TRBJ1-6, is DSGVTQTPKHLITATGQRVTLRCSPRSGDLSVYWYQQSLDQGLQFLIQYYNGEERAKGNILERFSAQQFPDLHSELNLSSLELGDSALYFCASSDQRQGHNSPLHFGNGTRLTVT.

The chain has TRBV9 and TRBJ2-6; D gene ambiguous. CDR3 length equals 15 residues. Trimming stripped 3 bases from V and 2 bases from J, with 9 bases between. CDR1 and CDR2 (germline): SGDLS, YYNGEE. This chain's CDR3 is CASSARVPGANVLTF. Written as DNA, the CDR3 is TGTGCCAGCAGCGCCCGAGTCCCTGGGGCCAACGTCCTGACTTTC.

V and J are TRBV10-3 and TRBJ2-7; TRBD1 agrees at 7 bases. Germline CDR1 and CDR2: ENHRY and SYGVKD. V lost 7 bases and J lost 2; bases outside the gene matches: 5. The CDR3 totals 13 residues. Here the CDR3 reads CAINGDSPYEQYF. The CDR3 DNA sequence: TGTGCCATCAATGGGGACAGCCCCTACGAGCAGTACTTC.

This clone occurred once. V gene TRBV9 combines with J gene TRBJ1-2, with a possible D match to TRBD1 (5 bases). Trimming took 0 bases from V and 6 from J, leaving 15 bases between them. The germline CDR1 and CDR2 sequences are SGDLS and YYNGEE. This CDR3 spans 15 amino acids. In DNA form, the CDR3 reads TGTGCCAGCAGCGTAGTAACCATTCCCAGGGATGGCTACACCTTC. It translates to CASSVVTIPRDGYTF. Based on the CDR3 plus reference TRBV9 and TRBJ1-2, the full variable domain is DSGVTQTPKHLITATGQRVTLRCSPRSGDLSVYWYQQSLDQGLQFLIQYYNGEERAKGNILERFSAQQFPDLHSELNLSSLELGDSALYFCASSVVTIPRDGYTFGSGTRLTVV.

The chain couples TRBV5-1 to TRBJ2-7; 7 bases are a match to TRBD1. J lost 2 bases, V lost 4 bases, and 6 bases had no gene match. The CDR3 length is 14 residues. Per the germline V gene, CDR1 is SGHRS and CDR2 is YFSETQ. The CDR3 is CASSRDRNTYEQYF. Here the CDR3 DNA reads TGCGCCAGCAGCCGGGACAGAAACACCTACGAGCAGTACTTC. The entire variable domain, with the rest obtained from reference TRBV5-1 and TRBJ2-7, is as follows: KAGVTQTPRYLIKTRGQQVTLSCSPISGHRSVSWYQQTPGQGLQFLFEYFSETQRNKGNFPGRFSGRQFSNSRSEMNVSTLELGDSALYLCASSRDRNTYEQYFGPGTRLTVT.

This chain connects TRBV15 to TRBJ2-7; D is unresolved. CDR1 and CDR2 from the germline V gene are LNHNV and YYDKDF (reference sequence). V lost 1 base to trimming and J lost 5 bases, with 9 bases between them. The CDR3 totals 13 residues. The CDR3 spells CATSRVSGNEQYF. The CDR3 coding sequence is TGTGCCACCAGCAGAGTATCAGGAAACGAGCAGTACTTC.

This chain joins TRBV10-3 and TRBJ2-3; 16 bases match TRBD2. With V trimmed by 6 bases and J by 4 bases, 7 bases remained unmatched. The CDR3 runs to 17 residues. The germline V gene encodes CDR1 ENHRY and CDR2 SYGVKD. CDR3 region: CAISSGTSGGAADTQYF. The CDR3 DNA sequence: TGTGCCATCAGCTCCGGGACTAGCGGGGGGGCAGCAGATACGCAGTATTTT.

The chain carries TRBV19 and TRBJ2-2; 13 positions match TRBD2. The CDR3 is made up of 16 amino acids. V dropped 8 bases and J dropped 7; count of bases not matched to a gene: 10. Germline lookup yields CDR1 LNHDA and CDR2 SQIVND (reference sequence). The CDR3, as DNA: TGTGCCAGTTTGAGTACTAGCGGGGGGGCCGGCGGGGAGCTGTTTTTT. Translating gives CASLSTSGGAGGELFF.

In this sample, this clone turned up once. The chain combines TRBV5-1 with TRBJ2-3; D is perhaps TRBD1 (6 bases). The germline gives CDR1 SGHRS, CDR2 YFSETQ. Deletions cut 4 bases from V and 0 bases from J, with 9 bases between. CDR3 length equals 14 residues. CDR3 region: CASSQDSSTDTQYF. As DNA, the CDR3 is TGCGCCAGCAGCCAGGACAGTAGCACAGATACGCAGTATTTT. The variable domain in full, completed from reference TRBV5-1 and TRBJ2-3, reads KAGVTQTPRYLIKTRGQQVTLSCSPISGHRSVSWYQQTPGQGLQFLFEYFSETQRNKGNFPGRFSGRQFSNSRSEMNVSTLELGDSALYLCASSQDSSTDTQYFGPGTRLTVL.

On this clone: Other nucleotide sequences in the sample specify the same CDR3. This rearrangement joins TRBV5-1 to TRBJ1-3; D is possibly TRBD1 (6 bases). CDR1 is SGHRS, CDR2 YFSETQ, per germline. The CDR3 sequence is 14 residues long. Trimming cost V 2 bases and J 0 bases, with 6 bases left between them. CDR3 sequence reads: CASSLGGSGNTIYF. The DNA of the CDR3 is TGCGCCAGCAGCTTAGGGGGCTCTGGAAACACCATATATTTT.

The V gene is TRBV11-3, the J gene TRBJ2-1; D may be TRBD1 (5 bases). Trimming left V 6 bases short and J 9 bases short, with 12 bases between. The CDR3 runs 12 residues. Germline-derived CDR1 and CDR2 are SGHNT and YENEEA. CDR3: CASSVQGSEQFF. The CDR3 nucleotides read TGTGCCAGCAGTGTCCAGGGTAGTGAGCAGTTCTTC. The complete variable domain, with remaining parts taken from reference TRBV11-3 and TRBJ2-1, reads EAGVVQSPRYKIIEKKQPVAFWCNPISGHNTLYWYLQNLGQGPELLIRYENEEAVDDSQLPKDRFSAERLKGVDSTLKIQPAELGDSAVYLCASSVQGSEQFFGPGTRLTVL.

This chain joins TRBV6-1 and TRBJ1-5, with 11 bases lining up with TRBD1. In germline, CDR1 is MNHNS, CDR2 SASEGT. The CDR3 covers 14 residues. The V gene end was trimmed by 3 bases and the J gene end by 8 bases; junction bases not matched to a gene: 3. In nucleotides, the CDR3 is TGTGCCAGCAGTGAGGACAGGGGGCTGGAGCCCCAGCATTTT. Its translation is CASSEDRGLEPQHF.

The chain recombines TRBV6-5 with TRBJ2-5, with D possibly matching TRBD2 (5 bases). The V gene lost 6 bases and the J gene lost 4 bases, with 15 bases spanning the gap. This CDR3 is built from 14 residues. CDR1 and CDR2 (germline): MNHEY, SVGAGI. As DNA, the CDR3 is TGTGCCAGCAGGTCTCCCGGGAAAGCAGAGACCCAGTACTTC. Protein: CASRSPGKAETQYF.

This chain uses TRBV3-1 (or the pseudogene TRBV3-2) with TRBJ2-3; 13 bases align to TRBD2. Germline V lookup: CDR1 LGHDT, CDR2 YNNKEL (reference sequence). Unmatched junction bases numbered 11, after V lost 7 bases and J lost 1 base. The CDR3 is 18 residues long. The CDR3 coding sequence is TGTGCCAGCAACAGGACTAGCGGGGGCATAGGGGGCACAGATACGCAGTATTTT. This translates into CASNRTSGGIGGTDTQYF.

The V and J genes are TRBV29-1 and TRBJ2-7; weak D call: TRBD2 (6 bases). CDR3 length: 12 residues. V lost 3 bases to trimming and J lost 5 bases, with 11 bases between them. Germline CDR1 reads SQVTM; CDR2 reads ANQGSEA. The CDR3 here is CSVEVLADEQYF. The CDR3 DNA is TGCAGCGTTGAGGTACTAGCCGACGAGCAGTACTTC.

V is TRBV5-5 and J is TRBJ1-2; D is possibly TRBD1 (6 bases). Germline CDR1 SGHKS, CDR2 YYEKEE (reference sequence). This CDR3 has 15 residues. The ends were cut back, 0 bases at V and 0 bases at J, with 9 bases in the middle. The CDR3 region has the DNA TGTGCCAGCAGCTTGGTGTCAGGGGCTAACTATGGCTACACCTTC. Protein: CASSLVSGANYGYTF.

For the CDR3, the DNA is TGCGCCAGCAGCCAAGGTACAGACCTAGAGACCCAGTACTTC. It specifies CASSQGTDLETQYF. The rearrangement joins TRBV4-1 to TRBJ2-5; D not certain. Trimming removed 1 base at V and 4 bases at J, with 10 bases between. Looked up from germline, CDR1 is MGHRA and CDR2 is YSYEKL. The CDR3 is made up of 14 amino acids.

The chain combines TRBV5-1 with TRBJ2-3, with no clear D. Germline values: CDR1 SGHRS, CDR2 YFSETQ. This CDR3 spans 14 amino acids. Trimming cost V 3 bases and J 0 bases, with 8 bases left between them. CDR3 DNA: TGCGCCAGCAGCTCCGTATCTAGCACAGATACGCAGTATTTT. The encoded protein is CASSSVSSTDTQYF.

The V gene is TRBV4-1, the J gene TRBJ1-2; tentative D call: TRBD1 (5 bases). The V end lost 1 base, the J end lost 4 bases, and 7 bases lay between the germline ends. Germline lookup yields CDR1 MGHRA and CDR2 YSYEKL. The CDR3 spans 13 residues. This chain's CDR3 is CASSQGTRYGYTF. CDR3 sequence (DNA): TGCGCCAGCAGCCAAGGGACACGCTATGGCTACACCTTC.

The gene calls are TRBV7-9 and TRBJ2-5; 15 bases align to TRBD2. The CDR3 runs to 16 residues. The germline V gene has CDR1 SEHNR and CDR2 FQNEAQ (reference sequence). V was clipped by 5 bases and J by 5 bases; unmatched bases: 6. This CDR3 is CASSLWTSGGAETQYF. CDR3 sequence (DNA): TGTGCCAGCAGCCTCTGGACTAGCGGGGGGGCTGAGACCCAGTACTTC. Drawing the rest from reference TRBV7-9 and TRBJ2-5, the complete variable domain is DTGVSQNPRHKITKRGQNVTFRCDPISEHNRLYWYRQTLGQGPEFLTYFQNEAQLEKSRLLSDRFSAERPKGSFSTLEIQRTEQGDSAMYLCASSLWTSGGAETQYFGPGTRLLVL.

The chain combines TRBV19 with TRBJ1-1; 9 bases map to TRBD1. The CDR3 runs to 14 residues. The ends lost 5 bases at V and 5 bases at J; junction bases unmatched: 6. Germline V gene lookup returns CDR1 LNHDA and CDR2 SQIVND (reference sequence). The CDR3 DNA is TGTGCCAGTAGTCGGGACAGGGTGGGGACTGAAGCTTTCTTT. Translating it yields CASSRDRVGTEAFF. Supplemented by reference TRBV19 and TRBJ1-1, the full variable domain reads DGGITQSPKYLFRKEGQNVTLSCEQNLNHDAMYWYRQDPGQGLRLIYYSQIVNDFQKGDIAEGYSVSREKKESFPLTVTSAQKNPTAFYLCASSRDRVGTEAFFGQGTRLTVV.

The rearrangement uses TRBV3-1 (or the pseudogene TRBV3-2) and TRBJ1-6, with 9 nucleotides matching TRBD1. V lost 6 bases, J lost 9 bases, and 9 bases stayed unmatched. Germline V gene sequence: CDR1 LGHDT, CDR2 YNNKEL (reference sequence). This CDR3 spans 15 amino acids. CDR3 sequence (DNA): TGTGCCAGCAGTCCCAGGACAGGGGCAAGTTCACCCCTCCACTTT. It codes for CASSPRTGASSPLHF.

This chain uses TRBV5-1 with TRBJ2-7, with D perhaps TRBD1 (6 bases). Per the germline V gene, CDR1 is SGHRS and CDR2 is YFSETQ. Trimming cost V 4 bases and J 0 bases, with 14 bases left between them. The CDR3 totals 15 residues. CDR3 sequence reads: CASSPDSLVSYEQYF. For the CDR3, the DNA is TGCGCCAGCAGCCCGGACAGTCTAGTCTCCTACGAGCAGTACTTC.